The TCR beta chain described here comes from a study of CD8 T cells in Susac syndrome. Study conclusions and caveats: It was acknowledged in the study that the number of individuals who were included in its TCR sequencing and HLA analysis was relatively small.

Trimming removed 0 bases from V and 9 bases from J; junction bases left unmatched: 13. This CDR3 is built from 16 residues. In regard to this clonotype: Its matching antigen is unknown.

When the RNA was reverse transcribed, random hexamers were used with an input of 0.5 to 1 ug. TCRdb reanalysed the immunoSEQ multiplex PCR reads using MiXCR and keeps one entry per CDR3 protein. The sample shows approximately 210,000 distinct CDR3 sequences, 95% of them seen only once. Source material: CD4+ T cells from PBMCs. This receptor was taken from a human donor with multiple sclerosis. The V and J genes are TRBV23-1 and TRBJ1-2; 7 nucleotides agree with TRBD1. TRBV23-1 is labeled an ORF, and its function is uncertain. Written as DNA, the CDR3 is TGCGCCAGCAGTCAATCGAGCCGAACAGGGGAGGCTCGCTACACCTTC. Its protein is CASSQSSRTGEARYTF.